This T cell receptor (beta chain) appears in the sequencing data of a study of CD8+ T cells in alopecia areata. The CDR3 has 11 amino acids. The germline V gene encodes CDR1 SGHDT and CDR2 YYEEEE. V was clipped by 4 bases and J by 3 bases, with 5 bases between them. Reverse transcribed after extraction, RNA yielded cDNA as the sequencing template. Generated by immunoSEQ multiplex PCR, the TCRdb table keeps only in-frame clones and is missing some. The table includes under 95,000 clones, just over 70% detected once. The treatment is: oral pan-JAK inhibitor, 5-10 mg twice daily. The sequence was obtained from a human donor with alopecia areata. The V call is TRBV5-6, the J call TRBJ2-7; D is unclear. Sequences were derived from CD8+ T cells sorted from blood, sampled between weeks 43 and 45, from a patient treated with tofacitinib. CDR3 DNA sequence: TGTGCCAGCAGCGCTGGCTACGAGCAGTACTTC. Protein: CASSAGYEQYF.